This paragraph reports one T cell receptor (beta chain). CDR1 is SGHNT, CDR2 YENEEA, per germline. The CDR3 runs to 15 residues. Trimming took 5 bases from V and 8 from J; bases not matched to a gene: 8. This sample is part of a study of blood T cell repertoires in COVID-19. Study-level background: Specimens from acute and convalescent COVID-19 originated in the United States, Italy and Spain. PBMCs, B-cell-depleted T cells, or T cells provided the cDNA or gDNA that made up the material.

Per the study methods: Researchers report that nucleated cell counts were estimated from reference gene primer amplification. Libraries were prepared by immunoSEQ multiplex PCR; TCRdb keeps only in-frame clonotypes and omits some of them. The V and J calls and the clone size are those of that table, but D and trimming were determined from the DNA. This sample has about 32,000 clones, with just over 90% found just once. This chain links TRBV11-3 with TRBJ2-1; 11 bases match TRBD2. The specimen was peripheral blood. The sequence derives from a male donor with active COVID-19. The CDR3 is CASSKIAGGPDEQFF. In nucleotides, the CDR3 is TGTGCCAGCAGCAAAATAGCGGGGGGGCCCGATGAGCAGTTCTTC.